The 22 T cell receptor beta chains in this list originate from one sample, sequenced in a study of naive and memory T cell subsets. Broader study findings: A few larger clonotypes appeared in naive repertoires, especially CD8, possibly memory cells re-expressing CD45RA.

No antigens are known for them. The beta constant-region primer was an equimolar mix of two oligonucleotides covering TRBC1 and TRBC2. The ligated cDNA underwent four PCR rounds using SP2 and nested alpha and beta constant-region primers. TCRdb reprocessed the UMI-ligation and nested PCR reads via MiXCR and lists one record per CDR3 protein. The sample holds 150,000 or so distinct CDR3 sequences, about 23% seen once. The material sequenced was naive CD4+ T cells from blood. All receptors derive from a human donor in good health.

This clonotype came up a few times. The chain's CDR3 is CASSLTIADPNTGELFF. CDR3 in DNA: TGTGCCAGCAGCTTGACCATAGCGGACCCGAACACCGGGGAGCTGTTTTTT. The chain has TRBV5-6 and TRBJ2-2; TRBD2 is a possible D gene (6 bases). The germline V gene has CDR1 SGHDT and CDR2 YYEEEE. The CDR3 is 17 amino acids. V was shortened by 1 base and J by 0 bases, with 13 bases between the two germline ends.

With respect to this clonotype: An end of the junction differs from the germline gene, which may be a read error. The chain carries TRBV7-9 and TRBJ2-5; perhaps TRBD2 as D (6 bases). Germline lookup yields CDR1 SEHNR and CDR2 FQNEAQ (reference sequence). The CDR3 extends over 13 amino acids. The CDR3: CVSSLGGRETQYF. CDR3 sequence (DNA): TGTGTCAGCAGCTTAGGAGGGAGGGAGACCCAGTACTTC.

In nucleotides, the CDR3 is TGTGCCAGCAGTTTAGTGTATAGCAATCAGCCCCAGCATTTT. Translated, it gives CASSLVYSNQPQHF. The chain joins TRBV12-3 or TRBV12-4 to TRBJ1-5, with D uncertain. V was pared by 1 base and J by 0 bases, with 4 bases between. The CDR3 is 14 residues long.

This rearrangement joins TRBV4-1 to TRBJ2-2; 11 nucleotides line up with TRBD2. CDR3 size: 16 residues. Per germline, CDR1 MGHRA and CDR2 YSYEKL. Trimming cost V 8 bases and J 0 bases; bases outside gene matches: 5. The CDR3 nucleotides are TGCGCCAGCCAAGTAGCGGGAGGGCCGAACACCGGGGAGCTGTTTTTT. Translating gives CASQVAGGPNTGELFF.

This clonotype was seen a handful of times. The chain is built from TRBV6-5 and TRBJ2-5; the D is unclear. The germline CDR1 and CDR2 sequences are MNHEY and SVGAGI. The CDR3 consists of 11 residues. V lost 2 bases and J lost 8, with 6 bases in between. CDR3 residues: CASSYGPTQYF. The CDR3 bases are TGTGCCAGCAGTTACGGCCCTACCCAGTACTTC.

This clonotype was observed at least ten times. The V gene is TRBV7-3, the J gene TRBJ2-7; 9 positions match TRBD1. The germline gives CDR1 SGHTA, CDR2 FQGTGA. CDR3 length equals 14 residues. J was trimmed by 2 bases and V by 4 bases; bases with no gene match: 3. The CDR3 bases are TGTGCCAGCAGCTCCGGACAGGGGACCTACGAGCAGTACTTC. It is translated as CASSSGQGTYEQYF.

This clonotype was counted only a few times. The chain is built from TRBV20-1 and TRBJ2-7; tentative D call: TRBD2 (6 bases). Germline CDR1 and CDR2: DFQATT and SNEGSKA (reference sequence). The CDR3 contains 14 residues. Trimming removed 6 bases from V and 4 bases from J, with 19 bases in between. Here the CDR3 DNA reads TGCAGTGCCCAGGAGGGGCAGGCCAAGTACGAGCAGTACTTC. It encodes CSAQEGQAKYEQYF.

The chain is built from TRBV11-3 and TRBJ2-1, with 7 bases matching TRBD2. Looked up from germline, CDR1 is SGHNT and CDR2 is YENEEA. V lost 5 bases, J lost 10 bases, and 8 bases stayed unmatched. The CDR3 spans 13 residues. CDR3 sequence reads: CASSGGLVGEQFF. For the CDR3, the DNA is TGTGCCAGCAGCGGAGGACTAGTGGGCGAGCAGTTCTTC.

This clonotype showed up just a few times. This chain connects TRBV29-1 to TRBJ2-7; no clear D. Germline V gene sequence: CDR1 SQVTM, CDR2 ANQGSEA. With 4 bases removed from V and 0 bases from J, the gap between germline ends came to 4 bases. There are 11 residues in the CDR3. The CDR3 spells CSVGVSYEQYF. CDR3 DNA sequence: TGCAGCGTTGGGGTCTCCTACGAGCAGTACTTC.

This clonotype was counted a few times. The chain uses TRBV27 and TRBJ2-4; D possibly corresponds to TRBD1 (6 bases). CDR3 length equals 16 residues. Germline values: CDR1 MNHEY, CDR2 SMNVEV (reference sequence). V was trimmed by 4 bases and J by 6 bases, leaving 19 bases between them. The CDR3 DNA reads TGTGCCAGCAGTTCCCGAACCAGGGGCTTGGGAAACATTCAGTACTTC. It codes for CASSSRTRGLGNIQYF.

The CDR3 sequence: CASSPIRQILRTGELFF. In DNA form, the CDR3 reads TGTGCCAGCAGTCCGATTCGACAAATCTTACGGACCGGGGAGCTGTTTTTT. The chain couples TRBV28 to TRBJ2-2; D ambiguous. Germline V CDR1 and CDR2: MDHEN, SYDVKM. This CDR3 comprises 17 residues. V shed 5 bases and J shed 5 bases, with 21 bases lying between them.

This chain joins TRBV20-1 and TRBJ2-1; D possibly corresponds to TRBD2 (6 bases). Germline V gene lookup returns CDR1 DFQATT and CDR2 SNEGSKA (reference sequence). The length of the CDR3 is 13 residues. Trimming took 5 bases from V and 9 from J, leaving 17 bases between them. The CDR3 DNA follows: TGCAGTGCTCTGGAGGGGTTTGAGGGTGAGCAGTTCTTC. This encodes CSALEGFEGEQFF.

This clonotype was picked up a small number of times. The chain is built from TRBV29-1 and TRBJ2-7; 7 bases line up with TRBD1. In germline, CDR1 is SQVTM, CDR2 ANQGSEA. The CDR3 spans 14 residues. V dropped 7 bases and J dropped 1; count of bases not matched to a gene: 10. The CDR3: CSAIQGIRSYEQYF. Written as DNA, the CDR3 is TGCAGCGCCATACAGGGGATACGATCCTACGAGCAGTACTTC.

This clonotype was found a few times. This CDR3 reads CASSDSQGSRNTIYF. The CDR3 bases are TGTGCCAGCAGTGACTCACAGGGGTCAAGAAACACCATATATTTT. The chain links TRBV25-1 to TRBJ1-3; TRBD1 agrees at 7 bases. The CDR3 loop spans 15 amino acids. Trimming removed 3 bases from V and 5 bases from J; junction bases left unmatched: 7. Germline CDR1 is MGHDK and CDR2 is SYGVNS.

This clonotype was recorded many times. The chain has TRBV5-1 and TRBJ2-7, with TRBD1 matching over 7 bases. Germline CDR1 SGHRS, CDR2 YFSETQ. Trimming cost V 4 bases and J 3 bases; bases outside gene matches: 7. The CDR3 is made up of 14 amino acids. This CDR3 reads CASSRAGGIYEQYF. CDR3 nucleotide sequence: TGCGCCAGCAGCCGGGCAGGGGGAATCTACGAGCAGTACTTC.

The V call is TRBV6-2 or TRBV6-3, the J call TRBJ2-1; D may match TRBD1 or TRBD2 (5 bases each). This CDR3 is built from 17 residues. Trimming cost V 0 bases and J 6 bases, with 18 bases left between them. Germline V lookup: CDR1 MNHEY, CDR2 SVGEGT. The DNA for the CDR3 is TGTGCCAGCAGTTACTCTCCGGGGCGGTTGGGGACCAATGAGCAGTTCTTC. Amino acid sequence: CASSYSPGRLGTNEQFF.

This clonotype was observed a handful of times. The chain is built from TRBV9 and TRBJ2-3, with a tentative D call TRBD2 (6 bases). CDR3 length: 16 residues. Trimming cost V 0 bases and J 5 bases, with 16 bases left between them. Germline V gene data show CDR1 as SGDLS and CDR2 as YYNGEE. The CDR3 here is CASSVGFGRGEDTQYF. As DNA, the CDR3 is TGTGCCAGCAGCGTAGGGTTCGGGAGAGGAGAAGATACGCAGTATTTT.

In its sample, this clonotype was seen a few times. The chain combines TRBV6-1 with TRBJ2-1; D might be TRBD1 (5 bases). V was pared by 6 bases and J by 9 bases, with 12 bases between. CDR3 length: 12 residues. Germline V gene data show CDR1 as MNHNS and CDR2 as SASEGT. The DNA for the CDR3 is TGTGCCAGCAGGTTCTTAAGGGGTGAGCAGTTCTTC. Encoded protein: CASRFLRGEQFF.

The chain recombines TRBV10-3 with TRBJ2-7; no clear D gene. Trimming took 9 bases from V and 0 from J, leaving 12 bases between them. This CDR3 is built from 13 residues. The V gene's germline CDR1 is ENHRY and CDR2 SYGVKD. The CDR3 here is CAIGVTLSYEQYF. In DNA, the CDR3 is TGTGCCATAGGCGTCACACTCTCCTACGAGCAGTACTTC.

The gene calls are TRBV5-4 and TRBJ2-4; 9 nucleotides match TRBD1. CDR1 and CDR2 from the germline V gene are SGHNT and YYREEE (reference sequence). V lost 4 bases, J lost 0 bases, and 5 bases stayed unmatched. This CDR3 has 16 amino acids. This CDR3 reads CASSTGGIEAKNIQYF. DNA of the CDR3: TGTGCCAGCAGCACAGGGGGCATTGAAGCCAAAAACATTCAGTACTTC.

The V and J genes are TRBV9 and TRBJ1-3; D is undetermined. Germline V CDR1 and CDR2: SGDLS, YYNGEE. The CDR3 sequence is 16 residues long. Between the trimmed V and J ends, which lost 0 bases and 0 bases, there was a span of 10 bases. This CDR3 reads CASSVAPQSSGNTIYF. CDR3 sequence (DNA): TGTGCCAGCAGCGTAGCTCCACAAAGCTCTGGAAACACCATATATTTT.

A few counts support this clonotype. The chain employs TRBV5-1 and TRBJ2-1; possible D gene TRBD2, 6 bases. The CDR3 contains 15 residues. Trimming pared 0 bases from V and 3 bases from J, leaving 10 bases between. Germline CDR1 and CDR2: SGHRS and YFSETQ. CDR3 region: CASSLVLALYNEQFF. The CDR3 DNA follows: TGCGCCAGCAGCTTGGTACTAGCCCTCTACAATGAGCAGTTCTTC.